The source of this T cell receptor (beta chain) is a study of naive and memory T cell subsets. The beta constant-region primer was an equimolar mix of two oligonucleotides covering TRBC1 and TRBC2. The ligated cDNA underwent four PCR rounds using SP2 and nested alpha and beta constant-region primers. TCRdb re-called the UMI-ligation and nested PCR reads with MiXCR, one entry per CDR3 protein. The sample consists of about 100,000 distinct CDR3 sequences, roughly 15% of them appearing once. Points from the study as a whole: Naive repertoires, especially CD8, held a few larger clonotypes, possibly memory cells re-expressing CD45RA.

This clonotype was detected only a few times. Its antigen is still unknown. Germline assignment: CDR1 LGHNA and CDR2 YNFKEQ. Trimming removed 0 bases from V and 2 bases from J, with 15 bases in between. This CDR3 spans 17 amino acids. The V call is TRBV4-2, the J call TRBJ2-3; possible D gene TRBD2, 7 bases. What was sequenced was naive CD8+ T cells from blood. The source is a human donor in good health. The CDR3 region is CASSQDLAGADTDTQYF. The CDR3 DNA reads as TGTGCCAGCAGCCAAGATCTGGCGGGGGCCGACACAGATACGCAGTATTTT.